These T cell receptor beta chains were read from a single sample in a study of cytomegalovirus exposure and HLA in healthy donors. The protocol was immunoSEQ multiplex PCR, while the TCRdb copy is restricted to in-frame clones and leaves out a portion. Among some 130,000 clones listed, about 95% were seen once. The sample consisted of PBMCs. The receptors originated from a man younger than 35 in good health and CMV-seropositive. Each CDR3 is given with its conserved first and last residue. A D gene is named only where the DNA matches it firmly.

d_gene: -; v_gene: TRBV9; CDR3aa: CASSVWEESEQFF
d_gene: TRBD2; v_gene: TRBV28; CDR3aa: CASSGGRADYTYNEQFF
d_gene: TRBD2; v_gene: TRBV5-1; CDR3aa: CASSFIAGGGNEQFF
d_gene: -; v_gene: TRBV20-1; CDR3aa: CSASREYEQYF
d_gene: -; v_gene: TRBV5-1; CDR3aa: CASSPRQAYEQYF
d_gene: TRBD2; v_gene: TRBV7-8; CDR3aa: CASSLAGGPYSEFF
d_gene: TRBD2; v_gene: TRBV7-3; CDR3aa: CASSLSAGEAGANVLTF
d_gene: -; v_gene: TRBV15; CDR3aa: CATSRGGTVSNQPQHF
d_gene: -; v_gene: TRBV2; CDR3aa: CASSAEGDTQYF
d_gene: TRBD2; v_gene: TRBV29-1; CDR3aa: CSVFETSGLGGELFF
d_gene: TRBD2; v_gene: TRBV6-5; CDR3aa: CASSYAVAGEDEQFF
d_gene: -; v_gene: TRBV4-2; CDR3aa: CASSQGQGLIYEQYF
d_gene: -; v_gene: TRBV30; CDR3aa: CAWRIRGGFPDTQYF
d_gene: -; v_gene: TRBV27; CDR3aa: CASSLGAVAVYNEQFF
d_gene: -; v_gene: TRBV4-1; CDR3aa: CASSPEGAYNEQFF
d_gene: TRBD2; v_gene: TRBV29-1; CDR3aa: CSVEAGEEQYF
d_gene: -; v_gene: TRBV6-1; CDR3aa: CASRRTTGELFF
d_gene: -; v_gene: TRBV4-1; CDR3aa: CASSQDFLQAHNEQFF
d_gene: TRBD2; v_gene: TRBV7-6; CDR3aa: CASSLDGGRTPFEQYF
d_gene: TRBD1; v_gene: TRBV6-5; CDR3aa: CASSLDRASGNTIYF
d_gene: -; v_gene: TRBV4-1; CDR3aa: CASSQSGGGEKLFF
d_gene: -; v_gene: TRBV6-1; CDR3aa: CASSLLGDTQYF
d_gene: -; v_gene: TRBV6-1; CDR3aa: CASRPASAPYNEQFF
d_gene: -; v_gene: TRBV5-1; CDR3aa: CASSLQSSYSNYNEQFF
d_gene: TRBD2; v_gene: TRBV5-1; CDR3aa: CASSPGTSGLTDTQYF
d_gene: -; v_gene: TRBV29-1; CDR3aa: CSADRGSLGETQYF
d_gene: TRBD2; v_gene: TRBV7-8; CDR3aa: CASSPGLAGYEQYF
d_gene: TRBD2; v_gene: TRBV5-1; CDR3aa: CASRTSGRDTDTQYF
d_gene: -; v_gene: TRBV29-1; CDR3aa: CSVERELNTEAFF
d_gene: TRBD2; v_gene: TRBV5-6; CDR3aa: CASSFTGTSVYEQYF
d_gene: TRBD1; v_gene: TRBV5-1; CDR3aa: CASSPGQRTDTQYF
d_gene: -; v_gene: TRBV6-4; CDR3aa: CASSPNPGNTEAFF
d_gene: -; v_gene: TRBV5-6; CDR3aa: CATSRGSTNEKLFF
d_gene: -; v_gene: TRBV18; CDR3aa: CASSQGQGGYNEQFF
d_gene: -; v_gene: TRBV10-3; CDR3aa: CAITSPQGKDGYTF
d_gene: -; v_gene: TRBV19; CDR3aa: CASSMSGVQAAFF
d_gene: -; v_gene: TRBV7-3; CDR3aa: CASSPTLGGVGGNEQFF
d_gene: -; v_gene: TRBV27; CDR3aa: CASSLTDSYEQYF
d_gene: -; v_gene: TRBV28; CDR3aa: CASREAGEGGGYTF
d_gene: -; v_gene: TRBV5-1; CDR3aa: CASSLGTTGPGETQYF
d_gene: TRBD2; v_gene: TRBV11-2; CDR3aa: CASSLLAGGPYEQYF